This T cell receptor beta chain comes out of a study of cytomegalovirus exposure and HLA in healthy donors. Trimming removed 4 bases at V and 6 bases at J, with 10 bases between. The CDR3 consists of 13 residues. Germline V gene data show CDR1 as MGHRA and CDR2 as YSYEKL. Primers: 60 Vbeta forward and 13 Jbeta reverse. The method was immunoSEQ multiplex PCR; TCRdb's version includes in-frame clones alone and lacks a portion of them. Of some 100,000 clones listed, 74% are singletons. The donors, nominally healthy at sampling, likely had unrecorded immune exposures. The specimen sequenced was PBMCs. The chain combines TRBV4-1 with TRBJ2-1; D perhaps matches TRBD2 (6 bases). The sequence was obtained from a human donor in good health. DNA of the CDR3: TGCGCCAGCAGCCCCGGGACTTTCAATGAGCAGTTCTTC. It specifies CASSPGTFNEQFF.